Following are 21 T cell receptor beta chains from one sample sequenced in a study of cytomegalovirus exposure and HLA in healthy donors. The PCR ran on 60 Vbeta and 13 Jbeta primers. Profiled with immunoSEQ multiplex PCR; TCRdb holds only in-frame clones, not every one. In the table there are 120,000 to 150,000 clones, around 84% of which are singletons. Sequencing was carried out using PBMCs. These receptors were collected from a boy aged 2 to 10 in good health and CMV-seronegative.

The chain employs TRBV14 and TRBJ2-7, with D tentatively TRBD2 (5 bases). The V gene lost 4 bases and the J gene lost 7 bases, with 14 bases spanning the gap. The CDR3 has 13 residues. Germline values: CDR1 SGHDN, CDR2 FVKESK. This CDR3 reads CASSLAAGLEQYF. In DNA, the CDR3 is TGTGCCAGCAGCCTGGCGGCAGGACTGGAGCAGTACTTC.

CDR3 sequence reads: CASSSGGQGAFF. CDR3 sequence (DNA): TGTGCCAGCAGCTCGGGGGGCCAGGGAGCTTTCTTT. V gene TRBV7-9 combines with J gene TRBJ1-1; perhaps TRBD1 as D (6 bases). The V gene lost 4 bases and the J gene lost 10 bases, with 13 bases spanning the gap. CDR1 is SEHNR and CDR2 is FQNEAQ in the germline V gene (reference sequence). This CDR3 has 12 residues.

The rearrangement joins TRBV5-6 to TRBJ1-1, with 7 bases that match TRBD1. V was pared by 0 bases and J by 11 bases, with 13 bases of the junction left unmatched. Germline V gene sequence: CDR1 SGHDT, CDR2 YYEEEE. This CDR3 comprises 15 residues. DNA for the CDR3: TGTGCCAGCAGCTTGGTTGGGGGACAGATCGTAATGGCTTTCTTT. It codes for CASSLVGGQIVMAFF.

This clone was seen only once. The chain carries TRBV5-6 and TRBJ2-1; D gene ambiguous. V dropped 3 bases and J dropped 7 bases, with 17 bases sitting between them. CDR1 is SGHDT and CDR2 is YYEEEE in the germline V gene. CDR3 length: 15 residues. In DNA form, the CDR3 reads TGTGCCAGCAGCTCCCGATTTATTCAGAGGAATGAGCAGTTCTTC. This sequence encodes CASSSRFIQRNEQFF.

This chain links TRBV7-9 with TRBJ1-1; a weak D match, TRBD1 (5 bases). Germline CDR1 reads SEHNR; CDR2 reads FQNEAQ (reference sequence). Trimming stripped 3 bases from V and 7 bases from J, with 15 bases between. The CDR3 extends over 14 amino acids. Written as DNA, the CDR3 is TGTGCCAGCAGCTTTATAGGCGGGGCGGTTGAAGCTTTCTTT. Translated: CASSFIGGAVEAFF.

This CDR3 is CASRWEQGPNQPQHF. CDR3 DNA: TGTGCCAGCAGGTGGGAACAGGGTCCCAATCAGCCCCAGCATTTT. V gene TRBV28 combines with J gene TRBJ1-5; maybe TRBD1 (6 bases). Germline CDR1 reads MDHEN; CDR2 reads SYDVKM. The V and J ends lost 6 bases and 3 bases respectively, with 15 bases between them. The CDR3 spans 15 residues.

This sequence joins TRBV4-1 and TRBJ1-1; tentative D call: TRBD1 (6 bases). Trimming pared 3 bases from V and 0 bases from J, leaving 26 bases between. The CDR3 consists of 20 residues. Germline loops: CDR1 MGHRA, CDR2 YSYEKL. In DNA, the CDR3 is TGCGCCAGCAGCCACCCAACCCGAGGGGGGGCGCTTATCATGAACACTGAAGCTTTCTTT. Protein: CASSHPTRGGALIMNTEAFF.

The V and J genes are TRBV28 and TRBJ2-7; a weak D match, TRBD2 (6 bases). CDR1 and CDR2 (germline): MDHEN, SYDVKM. The CDR3 totals 15 residues. With 3 bases removed from V and 3 bases from J, the gap between germline ends came to 15 bases. CDR3 sequence: CASSLKGAGLYEQYF. DNA of the CDR3: TGTGCCAGCAGTTTGAAAGGGGCGGGACTCTACGAGCAGTACTTC. Supplemented by reference TRBV28 and TRBJ2-7, the full variable domain reads DVKVTQSSRYLVKRTGEKVFLECVQDMDHENMFWYRQDPGLGLRLIYFSYDVKMKEKGDIPEGYSVSREKKERFSLILESASTNQTSMYLCASSLKGAGLYEQYFGPGTRLTVT.

This clone was seen a single time. The chain is built from TRBV4-1 and TRBJ2-5, with 10 bases matching TRBD1. Germline V gene lookup returns CDR1 MGHRA and CDR2 YSYEKL. The CDR3 is made up of 15 amino acids. The V and J ends lost 3 bases and 0 bases, in that order; junction bases with no gene match: 1. CDR3 loop: CASSQGTGDQETQYF. DNA of the CDR3: TGCGCCAGCAGCCAGGGGACAGGGGACCAAGAGACCCAGTACTTC.

This chain uses TRBV25-1 with TRBJ2-6; weak D call: TRBD1 (6 bases). The CDR3 extends over 14 amino acids. Trimming took 8 bases from V and 2 from J, leaving 10 bases between them. From germline, CDR1 is MGHDK and CDR2 SYGVNS. This CDR3 reads CASDSGAGANVLTF. The CDR3 DNA is TGTGCCAGCGATTCAGGGGCTGGGGCCAACGTCCTGACTTTC.

This clone was seen just once. This sequence joins TRBV18 and TRBJ2-2; D not resolved. The CDR3 runs to 15 residues. The germline gives CDR1 KGHSH, CDR2 LQKENI. Deletions cut 2 bases from V and 0 bases from J, with 7 bases between. CDR3 loop: CASSPRLANTGELFF. The CDR3 DNA reads TGTGCCAGCTCACCAAGATTAGCGAACACCGGGGAGCTGTTTTTT.

The chain carries TRBV19 and TRBJ1-5; D remains ambiguous. In germline, CDR1 is LNHDA, CDR2 SQIVND (reference sequence). The V gene lost 3 bases and the J gene lost 5 bases, with 8 bases spanning the gap. The CDR3 is 13 residues long. DNA of the CDR3: TGTGCCAGTAGTATCGCCGGGGATCAGCCCCAGCATTTT. As protein: CASSIAGDQPQHF.

The V call is TRBV6-1, the J call TRBJ1-2; 8 bases are shared with TRBD1. This CDR3 has 15 residues. V shed 3 bases and J 3 bases; nucleotides not matched to a gene: 6. The germline CDR1 and CDR2 sequences are MNHNS and SASEGT. CDR3 residues: CASSDPGQGDYGYTF. In nucleotides, the CDR3 is TGTGCCAGCAGTGATCCCGGACAGGGAGACTATGGCTACACCTTC.

The chain uses TRBV27 and TRBJ2-3, with D tentatively TRBD2 (5 bases). Germline values: CDR1 MNHEY, CDR2 SMNVEV (reference sequence). This CDR3 comprises 16 residues. V shed 4 bases and J shed 3 bases, with 17 bases lying between them. The DNA for the CDR3 is TGTGCCAGCAGTTCCCGGTGGGGAGTTGGAACAGATACGCAGTATTTT. This encodes CASSSRWGVGTDTQYF.

The V and J genes are TRBV6-4 and TRBJ2-3; D ambiguous. V lost 3 bases and J lost 2, with 9 bases in between. The CDR3 is 14 amino acids. The V gene's germline CDR1 is MRHNA and CDR2 SNTAGT. CDR3 in DNA: TGTGCCAGCAGTGAAGGCGGTGACACAGATACGCAGTATTTT. Protein sequence: CASSEGGDTDTQYF.

The V call is TRBV6-5, the J call TRBJ1-1; 7 positions agree with TRBD1. Germline assignment: CDR1 MNHEY and CDR2 SVGAGI. The length of the CDR3 is 13 residues. Trimming took 0 bases from V and 11 from J; bases not matched to a gene: 6. The chain's CDR3 is CASSYSVQGGAFF. The CDR3 bases are TGTGCCAGCAGTTACTCGGTGCAGGGGGGCGCTTTCTTT.

The gene calls are TRBV2 and TRBJ1-1; weak D call: TRBD1 (5 bases). The CDR3 sequence is 12 residues long. Per germline, CDR1 SNHLY and CDR2 FYNNEI. The V gene lost 7 bases and the J gene lost 8 bases, with 14 bases spanning the gap. CDR3 DNA sequence: TGTGCCAGCACCTTGGTACAGGTGGAAGCTTTCTTT. This codes for CASTLVQVEAFF.

The chain has TRBV27 and TRBJ2-7, with 13 bases fitting TRBD2. V was clipped by 2 bases and J by 2 bases; unmatched bases: 12. CDR3 length: 19 residues. Germline V gene data show CDR1 as MNHEY and CDR2 as SMNVEV (reference sequence). CDR3 nucleotides: TGTGCCAGCAGTTTACGCGGACTAGCGGGGGCGGTACCTACCTACGAGCAGTACTTC. Translated: CASSLRGLAGAVPTYEQYF.

CDR3 nucleotides: TGTGCCAGCAGCCCCCAGGTTCGGGAGGGCTCTCATGAGCAGTTCTTC. Translated: CASSPQVREGSHEQFF. V usage is TRBV28 and J usage is TRBJ2-1, with TRBD2 matching 8 bases. The CDR3 has 16 residues. The germline V gene has CDR1 MDHEN and CDR2 SYDVKM. With V trimmed by 6 bases and J by 8 bases, 15 bases remained unmatched.

A few counts support this clone. The chain links TRBV2 to TRBJ2-5; TRBD2 agrees at 7 bases. The J call may not be correct, given that the DNA end is closer to TRBJ2-7. Germline lookup yields CDR1 SNHLY and CDR2 FYNNEI. The CDR3 contains 15 residues. The CDR3 DNA reads TGTGCCAGCAGTGAGGGGGGGACTATCTCCTACGAGCAGTACTTC. This codes for CASSEGGTISYEQYF.

This rearrangement joins TRBV4-3 to TRBJ2-7; TRBD1 aligns across 8 bases. The J segment lost 1 base and the V segment lost 2 bases, leaving 4 bases of the junction unmatched. The CDR3 has 15 amino acids. Germline V gene data show CDR1 as LGHNA and CDR2 as YSLEER. For the CDR3, the DNA is TGCGCCAGCAGCCAACGGACAGGGTGGTCCTACGAGCAGTACTTC. Residues: CASSQRTGWSYEQYF.